This is a list of T cell receptor beta chains from one sample in a study of T-cell memory formation after mild COVID-19. TCRdb re-called the 5' RACE reads with MiXCR, one entry per CDR3 protein. The sample holds 300,000 to 400,000 distinct CDR3 sequences, 25% to 30% seen once. Sequencing was carried out using PBMCs or a T cell subset sorted from them (not recorded which). Receptor source: an adult woman who had mild COVID-19 (a few samples of this study predate the infection). Cell type and time point are not known. The CDR3 runs from the conserved cysteine through the conserved F or W. Each record gives: J gene, V gene, clone size, D gene, CDR3 length, CDR3 protein, CDR3 DNA. D genes are given only for firm matches. Clone size, where shown, is once, few, many, or a class for clones that have expanded.

J gene: TRBJ2-3
V gene: TRBV11-3
clone size: -
D gene: TRBD1
CDR3 length: 14
CDR3 protein: CASSPGTGQDTQYF
CDR3 DNA: TGTGCCAGCAGCCCCGGGACAGGTCAAGATACGCAGTATTTT

J gene: TRBJ2-1
V gene: TRBV11-2
clone size: few
D gene: -
CDR3 length: 17
CDR3 protein: CASSLGAGYRSGGEQFF
CDR3 DNA: TGTGCCAGCAGCTTAGGGGCGGGATACAGGTCAGGGGGTGAGCAGTTCTTC

J gene: TRBJ2-5
V gene: TRBV6-5
clone size: -
D gene: -
CDR3 length: 16
CDR3 protein: CASSYSRDKGGETQYF
CDR3 DNA: TGTGCCAGCAGTTATTCCCGGGACAAGGGCGGGGAGACCCAGTACTTC

J gene: TRBJ2-3
V gene: TRBV10-3
clone size: -
D gene: -
CDR3 length: 13
CDR3 protein: CAIRDGSTDTQYF
CDR3 DNA: TGTGCCATCAGGGACGGAAGCACAGATACGCAGTATTTT

J gene: TRBJ2-2
V gene: TRBV27
clone size: -
D gene: -
CDR3 length: 12
CDR3 protein: CASSFQVGELFF
CDR3 DNA: TGTGCCAGCAGTTTCCAGGTCGGGGAGCTGTTTTTT

J gene: TRBJ2-7
V gene: TRBV15
clone size: -
D gene: -
CDR3 length: 12
CDR3 protein: CATEDSSYEQYF
CDR3 DNA: TGTGCCACGGAGGACAGCTCCTACGAGCAGTACTTC

J gene: TRBJ2-5
V gene: TRBV5-1
clone size: few
D gene: -
CDR3 length: 13
CDR3 protein: CASSRDGRETQYF
CDR3 DNA: TGCGCCAGCAGCCGGGACGGACGGGAGACCCAGTACTTC

J gene: TRBJ1-1
V gene: TRBV12-3/TRBV12-4
clone size: many
D gene: -
CDR3 length: 13
CDR3 protein: CASSLGGGTEAFF
CDR3 DNA: TGTGCCAGCAGTTTAGGGGGGGGCACTGAAGCTTTCTTT

J gene: TRBJ2-1
V gene: TRBV7-9
clone size: many
D gene: -
CDR3 length: 11
CDR3 protein: CASSWNNEQFF
CDR3 DNA: TGTGCCAGCAGCTGGAACAATGAGCAGTTCTTC

J gene: TRBJ2-1
V gene: TRBV10-3
clone size: few
D gene: -
CDR3 length: 17
CDR3 protein: CAISESIRGTLNNEQFF
CDR3 DNA: TGTGCCATCAGTGAGTCGATCCGGGGGACACTTAACAATGAGCAGTTCTTC

J gene: TRBJ2-3
V gene: TRBV3-1
clone size: few
D gene: -
CDR3 length: 13
CDR3 protein: CASSPGKGDTQYF
CDR3 DNA: TGTGCCAGCAGCCCGGGGAAGGGGGATACGCAGTATTTT

J gene: TRBJ2-2
V gene: TRBV14
clone size: few
D gene: -
CDR3 length: 16
CDR3 protein: CASSQIAGENTGELFF
CDR3 DNA: TGTGCCAGCAGCCAAATCGCAGGGGAGAACACCGGGGAGCTGTTTTTT

J gene: TRBJ2-7
V gene: TRBV18
clone size: -
D gene: TRBD1
CDR3 length: 15
CDR3 protein: CASSPVPDRAYEQYF
CDR3 DNA: TGTGCCAGCTCACCAGTACCGGACAGGGCGTACGAGCAGTACTTC

J gene: TRBJ2-5
V gene: TRBV20-1
clone size: -
D gene: -
CDR3 length: 12
CDR3 protein: CSATDGEETQYF
CDR3 DNA: TGCAGTGCTACGGACGGGGAAGAGACCCAGTACTTC

J gene: TRBJ2-4
V gene: TRBV5-1
clone size: -
D gene: TRBD1
CDR3 length: 14
CDR3 protein: CASSLDRGEDIQYF
CDR3 DNA: TGCGCCAGCAGCTTGGACAGGGGCGAAGACATTCAGTACTTC